This TCR beta chain appears in the sequencing data of a study of T cell responses to AZD1222 COVID-19 vaccine. Study at large: Second doses at about 4 or about 12 weeks were pooled. General study findings and limits: The study identified only six AZD1222 recipients as seropositive at baseline. Donors, mostly white British, included more females; clonal diversity was possibly underestimated.

Clones were read by immunoSEQ multiplex PCR, and TCRdb kept only the in-frame ones, dropping some. Here the sample spans about 130,000 clones, 92% being singletons. Germline V CDR1 and CDR2: MNHEY, SMNVEV (reference sequence). Trimming removed 2 bases at V and 3 bases at J, with 10 bases between. The CDR3 sequence is 14 residues long. A word on this clone: Its antigen is unidentified.

The rearrangement uses TRBV27 and TRBJ2-5, with D perhaps TRBD1 (6 bases). This sequence was found in an adult in good health. The source material was peripheral blood, sampled on day 0 of AZD1222 vaccination. The CDR3 protein is CASSLHRDEETQYF. In DNA form, the CDR3 reads TGTGCCAGCAGTTTACACAGGGATGAAGAGACCCAGTACTTC.